This passage covers 26 T cell receptor beta chains from one sample sequenced in a study of T cell repertoires in cytomegalovirus infection. TCRdb recomputed calls from the reads with MiXCR, one row per CDR3 protein. The sample yields 630,000 or so distinct CDR3 sequences, roughly a quarter seen once. The sample taken for sequencing was CD8+ T cells from PBMCs. These receptors were obtained from a human donor in good health (CMV status not recorded). Some clones in this sample may be carry-over from other donors' samples.

The chain combines TRBV4-1 with TRBJ2-7; the match to TRBD1 covers 7 bases. The CDR3 length is 18 residues. Looked up from germline, CDR1 is MGHRA and CDR2 is YSYEKL. Trimming removed 0 bases from V and 0 bases from J; junction bases left unmatched: 11. In DNA form, the CDR3 reads TGCGCCAGCAGCCAAGAAAGCTCGGGACAGCCACTCTCCTACGAGCAGTACTTC. Its translation: CASSQESSGQPLSYEQYF.

This clonotype was picked up many times. The J gene is TRBJ2-3, the V gene TRBV7-6, with 9 bases lining up with TRBD1. From germline, CDR1 is SGHVS and CDR2 FNYEAQ. V trimming: 5 bases; J trimming: 6 bases; junction bases outside the gene matches: 6. This CDR3 contains 14 residues. Here the CDR3 reads CASSLDRGSDTQYF. The CDR3 DNA reads TGTGCCAGCAGCCTGGACAGGGGTAGTGATACGCAGTATTTT.

This clonotype was recorded many times. The chain combines TRBV6-5 with TRBJ2-7; D perhaps matches TRBD2 (6 bases). The CDR3 runs 14 residues. In germline, CDR1 is MNHEY, CDR2 SVGAGI. Trimming shortened V by 6 bases and J by 2 bases, and 14 bases separated the two germline ends. The CDR3 spells CASSPGTVTYEQYF. In DNA, the CDR3 is TGTGCCAGCAGCCCCGGGACTGTAACCTACGAGCAGTACTTC.

This clonotype was detected only a few times. This chain uses TRBV5-1 with TRBJ2-7, with D possibly TRBD1 on 5 matching bases. This CDR3 has 15 residues. CDR1 is SGHRS, CDR2 YFSETQ, per germline. Trimming removed 3 bases at V and 4 bases at J, with 17 bases between. DNA for the CDR3: TGCGCCAGCAGCTCAAAGCCCGCAGGGCTTTACGAGCAGTACTTC. Its translation: CASSSKPAGLYEQYF. Looking up the rest from reference TRBV5-1 and TRBJ2-7 gives the full variable domain: KAGVTQTPRYLIKTRGQQVTLSCSPISGHRSVSWYQQTPGQGLQFLFEYFSETQRNKGNFPGRFSGRQFSNSRSEMNVSTLELGDSALYLCASSSKPAGLYEQYFGPGTRLTVT.

This clonotype was detected ten times or more. The V gene is TRBV28, the J gene TRBJ2-2; D not certain. The germline CDR1 and CDR2 sequences are MDHEN and SYDVKM. V was shortened by 3 bases and J by 4 bases, with 12 bases between the two germline ends. The length of the CDR3 is 15 residues. The CDR3 loop reads CASSLVRRSTGELFF. Written as DNA, the CDR3 is TGTGCCAGCAGTTTGGTTAGGAGAAGCACCGGGGAGCTGTTTTTT. The whole variable domain, remainder taken from reference TRBV28 and TRBJ2-2, is DVKVTQSSRYLVKRTGEKVFLECVQDMDHENMFWYRQDPGLGLRLIYFSYDVKMKEKGDIPEGYSVSREKKERFSLILESASTNQTSMYLCASSLVRRSTGELFFGEGSRLTVL.

There are many counts of this clonotype. The chain has TRBV12-3 or TRBV12-4 and TRBJ1-1; D remains ambiguous. CDR3 length: 14 residues. Trimming took 3 bases from V and 1 from J, leaving 9 bases between them. CDR3 loop: CASSLERRNTEAFF. The CDR3 nucleotides read TGTGCCAGCAGTTTGGAAAGAAGGAACACTGAAGCTTTCTTT.

This sequence joins TRBV20-1 and TRBJ1-1; the D gene is possibly TRBD1 (5 bases). Germline lookup yields CDR1 DFQATT and CDR2 SNEGSKA (reference sequence). The CDR3 is 14 residues long. Trimming removed 3 bases at V and 1 base at J, with 12 bases between. The CDR3 protein is CSASPLTENTEAFF. For the CDR3, the DNA is TGCAGTGCTAGTCCGCTGACAGAGAACACTGAAGCTTTCTTT.

The chain joins TRBV14 to TRBJ1-6, with a weak D call TRBD1 (6 bases). Germline loops: CDR1 SGHDN, CDR2 FVKESK. This CDR3 has 15 residues. Trimming removed 6 bases from V and 8 bases from J, with 17 bases in between. As DNA, the CDR3 is TGTGCCAGCAGTCTCCGGGGGGCTCGACATTCACCCCTCCACTTT. Protein product: CASSLRGARHSPLHF.

This clonotype was detected ten times or more. The chain combines TRBV6-2 or TRBV6-3 with TRBJ2-1; D remains unclear. With 6 bases removed from V and 1 base from J, the gap between germline ends came to 13 bases. There are 15 residues in the CDR3. Per germline, CDR1 MNHEY and CDR2 SVGEGT. CDR3 in amino acids: CASRPPWDSYNEQFF. CDR3 in DNA: TGTGCCAGCAGGCCCCCGTGGGATTCCTACAATGAGCAGTTCTTC.

V is TRBV6-2 or TRBV6-3 and J is TRBJ2-2, with D maybe TRBD2 (5 bases). Germline V lookup: CDR1 MNHEY, CDR2 SVGEGT. This CDR3 region has 12 residues. V lost 10 bases and J 5 bases, leaving 11 bases between the germline ends. CDR3 DNA: TGTGCCACCTATGGAGGAACCGGGGAGCTGTTTTTT. Its protein product is CATYGGTGELFF.

The rearrangement joins TRBV20-1 to TRBJ1-2; TRBD1 aligns across 7 bases. The CDR3 has 14 amino acids. The J segment lost 6 bases and the V segment lost 0 bases, leaving 7 bases of the junction unmatched. CDR1 DFQATT and CDR2 SNEGSKA come from the germline V gene (reference sequence). In DNA form, the CDR3 reads TGCAGTGCTAGAGAGGGACAGACGCGGGATGGCTACACCTTC. Translation gives CSAREGQTRDGYTF.

This clonotype was counted only a few times. The V gene is TRBV28, the J gene TRBJ1-4, with 7 nucleotides matching TRBD1. The V segment lost 7 bases and the J segment 12 bases; nucleotides outside the gene matches: 11. This CDR3 spans 13 amino acids. Germline V gene lookup returns CDR1 MDHEN and CDR2 SYDVKM. The CDR3 sequence is CASIRDSGGQLFF. The CDR3 nucleotides are TGTGCCAGCATCCGGGACAGTGGCGGGCAACTGTTTTTT.

There are many counts of this clonotype. The V call is TRBV28, the J call TRBJ2-6; 7 nucleotides agree with TRBD1. The CDR3 covers 15 residues. Germline CDR1 MDHEN, CDR2 SYDVKM. With 6 bases clipped from V and 4 bases from J, the junction kept 6 bases outside the gene matches. This chain's CDR3 is CASRQTGTGANVLTF. CDR3 nucleotide sequence: TGTGCCAGCAGACAGACAGGGACCGGGGCCAACGTCCTGACTTTC.

This clonotype has only a few counts. The chain recombines TRBV6-2 or TRBV6-3 with TRBJ1-1; D is ambiguous. Trimming left V 1 base short and J 3 bases short, with 3 bases between. CDR3 length: 12 residues. CDR1 and CDR2 from the germline V gene are MNHEY and SVGEGT. The CDR3 sequence is CASSYYDTEAFF. DNA for the CDR3: TGTGCCAGCAGTTACTACGACACTGAAGCTTTCTTT.

This clonotype was found many times. This chain links TRBV11-2 with TRBJ2-1, with a weak D call TRBD2 (5 bases). The germline V gene has CDR1 SGHAT and CDR2 FQNNGV. CDR3 size: 12 residues. V was pared by 5 bases and J by 8 bases, with 10 bases between. The CDR3 is CASSGLSDEQFF. In DNA form, the CDR3 reads TGTGCCAGCAGCGGACTCTCGGATGAGCAGTTCTTC.

The chain has TRBV24-1 and TRBJ2-2, with 10 bases fitting TRBD1. J lost 3 bases, V lost 3 bases, and 3 bases had no gene match. Per germline, CDR1 KGHDR and CDR2 SFDVKD. CDR3 length: 16 residues. This CDR3 is CATSDRDRGHTGELFF. The CDR3 DNA reads TGTGCCACCAGTGATCGAGACAGGGGGCACACCGGGGAGCTGTTTTTT.

Notes on this clonotype: A much larger clone lies one base from this, so it may be a read error. V is TRBV4-1 and J is TRBJ2-2; 7 nucleotides line up with TRBD2. This CDR3 contains 16 residues. Germline V CDR1 and CDR2: MGHRA, YSYEKL. CDR3 sequence: CTSSQVGLTNTGELFF. CDR3 DNA: TGCACCAGCAGCCAAGTGGGACTAACGAACACCGGGGAGCTGTTTTTT.

This clonotype was recorded many times. This chain links TRBV7-6 with TRBJ2-1; 7 nucleotides match TRBD1. Germline lookup yields CDR1 SGHVS and CDR2 FNYEAQ. The CDR3 contains 15 residues. J was trimmed by 5 bases and V by 6 bases; bases with no gene match: 10. CDR3 in DNA: TGTGCCAGCAGGACCGGGACAGCGAACAACAATGAGCAGTTCTTC. Its protein product is CASRTGTANNNEQFF.

This clonotype was detected only a few times. The J gene is TRBJ2-5, the V gene TRBV4-1, with D unclear. V was trimmed by 3 bases and J by 5 bases, leaving 10 bases between them. This CDR3 contains 13 residues. The germline CDR1 and CDR2 sequences are MGHRA and YSYEKL. The CDR3 spells CASSQRPAETQYF. Written as DNA, the CDR3 is TGCGCCAGCAGCCAGAGGCCTGCGGAGACCCAGTACTTC.

This clonotype was detected many times. This chain joins TRBV10-3 and TRBJ2-5; 9 bases line up with TRBD1. There are 17 residues in the CDR3. The germline CDR1 and CDR2 sequences are ENHRY and SYGVKD. Unmatched junction bases numbered 7, after V lost 2 bases and J lost 0 bases. The CDR3 is CAISEPRTGEYQETQYF. The CDR3 nucleotides are TGTGCCATCAGTGAGCCTCGGACAGGGGAGTACCAAGAGACCCAGTACTTC.

J is TRBJ2-7 and V is TRBV20-1, with TRBD2 identical over 10 bases. This CDR3 region has 13 residues. Per germline, CDR1 DFQATT and CDR2 SNEGSKA (reference sequence). With V trimmed by 6 bases and J by 3 bases, 5 bases remained unmatched. CDR3 in amino acids: CSALAGDIYEQYF. In DNA form, the CDR3 reads TGCAGTGCCCTAGCGGGGGACATCTACGAGCAGTACTTC.

At least ten counts were recorded for this clonotype. The chain recombines TRBV7-9 with TRBJ2-7; 7 nucleotides align to TRBD1. The CDR3 extends over 14 amino acids. Germline CDR1 is SEHNR and CDR2 is FQNEAQ (reference sequence). V was clipped by 5 bases and J by 2 bases; unmatched bases: 6. DNA of the CDR3: TGTGCCAGCAGCCGCGCAACAGGGGCCTACGAGCAGTACTTC. It is translated as CASSRATGAYEQYF.

The rearrangement uses TRBV7-8 and TRBJ2-2; D unclear. The CDR3 contains 17 residues. With 2 bases removed from V and 0 bases from J, the gap between germline ends came to 13 bases. CDR1 is SGHVS and CDR2 is FQNEAQ in the germline V gene. The CDR3 loop reads CASSLTSHRSNTGELFF. Here the CDR3 DNA reads TGTGCCAGCAGCTTAACTTCGCACCGATCGAACACCGGGGAGCTGTTTTTT. Full variable domain (outside the CDR3, taken from reference TRBV7-8 and TRBJ2-2): GAGVSQSPRYKVAKRGQDVALRCDPISGHVSLFWYQQALGQGPEFLTYFQNEAQLDKSGLPSDRFFAERPEGSVSTLKIQRTQQEDSAVYLCASSLTSHRSNTGELFFGEGSRLTVL.

This clonotype turned up a few times. V is TRBV29-1 and J is TRBJ2-5; D unclear. CDR3 size: 12 residues. The germline V gene encodes CDR1 SQVTM and CDR2 ANQGSEA. V lost 6 bases to trimming and J lost 4 bases, with 12 bases between them. CDR3 DNA: TGCAGCGTCCCCTATGGGATAGAGACCCAGTACTTC. It translates to CSVPYGIETQYF.

In the case of this clonotype: Mismatch with germline at one junction end may stem from a read error. The genes are TRBV6-5 and TRBJ2-3, with D possibly TRBD2 on 5 matching bases. The CDR3 has 11 residues. CDR1 is MNHEY and CDR2 is SVGAGI in the germline V gene. CDR3 bases: TGTGCCAGCATGAAGGCCGGGGAAGTGAAGTTT. This encodes CASMKAGEVKF.

The chain joins TRBV2 to TRBJ1-1, with unresolved D. The V and J ends lost 5 bases and 8 bases respectively, with 15 bases between them. Germline V lookup: CDR1 SNHLY, CDR2 FYNNEI. This CDR3 has 13 amino acids. In DNA, the CDR3 is TGTGCCAGCAGTAGGGCGGCCCGAGGGGAAGCTTTCTTT. It specifies CASSRAARGEAFF.